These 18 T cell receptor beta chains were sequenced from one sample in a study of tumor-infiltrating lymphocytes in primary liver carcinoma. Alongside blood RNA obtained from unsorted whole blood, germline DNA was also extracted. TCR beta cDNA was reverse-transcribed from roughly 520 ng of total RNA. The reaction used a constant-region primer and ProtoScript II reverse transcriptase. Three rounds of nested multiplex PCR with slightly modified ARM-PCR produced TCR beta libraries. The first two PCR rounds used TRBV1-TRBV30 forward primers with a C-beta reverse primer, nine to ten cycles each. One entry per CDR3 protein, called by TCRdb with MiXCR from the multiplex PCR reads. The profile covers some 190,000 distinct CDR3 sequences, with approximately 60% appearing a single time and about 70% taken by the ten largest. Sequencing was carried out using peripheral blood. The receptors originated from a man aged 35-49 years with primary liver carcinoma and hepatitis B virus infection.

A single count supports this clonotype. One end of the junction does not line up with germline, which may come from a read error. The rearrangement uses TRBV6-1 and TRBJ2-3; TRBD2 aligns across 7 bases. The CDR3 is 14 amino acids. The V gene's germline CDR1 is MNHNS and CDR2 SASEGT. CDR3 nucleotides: TGTGCCAGCAGGGTGGGGGGGAGGTCAGATAAGCAGTATTTT. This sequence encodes CASRVGGRSDKQYF.

CDR3 sequence: CASTVMGETQYF. DNA of the CDR3: TGTGCCAGCACGGTGATGGGAGAGACCCAGTACTTC. The chain joins TRBV25-1 to TRBJ2-5; D is unresolved. The V end lost 7 bases, the J end lost 4 bases, and 10 bases lay between the germline ends. From germline, CDR1 is MGHDK and CDR2 SYGVNS. This CDR3 contains 12 residues.

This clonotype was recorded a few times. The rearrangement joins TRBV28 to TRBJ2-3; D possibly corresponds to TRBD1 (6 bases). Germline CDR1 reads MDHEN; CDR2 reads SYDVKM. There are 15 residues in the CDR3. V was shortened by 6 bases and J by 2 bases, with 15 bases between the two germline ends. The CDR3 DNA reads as TGTGCCAGCAGCACTCAGGGGTCCCTCACAGATACGCAGTATTTT. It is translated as CASSTQGSLTDTQYF. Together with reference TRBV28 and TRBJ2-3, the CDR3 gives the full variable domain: DVKVTQSSRYLVKRTGEKVFLECVQDMDHENMFWYRQDPGLGLRLIYFSYDVKMKEKGDIPEGYSVSREKKERFSLILESASTNQTSMYLCASSTQGSLTDTQYFGPGTRLTVL.

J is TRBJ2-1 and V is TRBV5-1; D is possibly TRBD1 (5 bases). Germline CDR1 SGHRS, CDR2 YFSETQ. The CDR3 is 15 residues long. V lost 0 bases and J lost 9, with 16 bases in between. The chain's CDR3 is CASSLAVQGQGEQFF. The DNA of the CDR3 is TGCGCCAGCAGCTTGGCGGTCCAGGGTCAGGGTGAGCAGTTCTTC.

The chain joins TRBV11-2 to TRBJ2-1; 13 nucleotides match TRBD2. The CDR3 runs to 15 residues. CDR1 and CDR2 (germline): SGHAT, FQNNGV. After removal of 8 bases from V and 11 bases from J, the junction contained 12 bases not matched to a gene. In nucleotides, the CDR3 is TGTGCCAGCGTCCTCGGGACTAGCGGGACCGTTAAGCAGTTCTTC. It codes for CASVLGTSGTVKQFF.

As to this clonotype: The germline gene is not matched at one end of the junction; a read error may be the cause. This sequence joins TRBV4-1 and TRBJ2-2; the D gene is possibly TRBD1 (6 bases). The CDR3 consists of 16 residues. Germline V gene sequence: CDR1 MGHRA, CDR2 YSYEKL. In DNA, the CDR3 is TGCGCCAGCAGCCGAAGGACAGTAATGAACACCTGGGAGCTGTTTTTT. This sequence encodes CASSRRTVMNTWELFF.

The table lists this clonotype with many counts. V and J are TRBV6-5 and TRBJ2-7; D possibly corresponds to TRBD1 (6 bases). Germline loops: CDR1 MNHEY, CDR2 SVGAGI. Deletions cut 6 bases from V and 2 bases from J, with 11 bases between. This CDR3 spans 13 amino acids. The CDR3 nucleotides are TGTGCCAGCAGGCCCACAGGGACCTACGAGCAGTACTTC. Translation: CASRPTGTYEQYF.

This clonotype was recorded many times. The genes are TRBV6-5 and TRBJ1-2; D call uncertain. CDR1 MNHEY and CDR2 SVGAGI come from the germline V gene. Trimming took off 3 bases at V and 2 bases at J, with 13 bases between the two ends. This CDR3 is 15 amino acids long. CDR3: CASSYSPLSNYGYTF. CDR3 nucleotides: TGTGCCAGCAGTTATTCACCACTTTCCAACTATGGCTACACCTTC.

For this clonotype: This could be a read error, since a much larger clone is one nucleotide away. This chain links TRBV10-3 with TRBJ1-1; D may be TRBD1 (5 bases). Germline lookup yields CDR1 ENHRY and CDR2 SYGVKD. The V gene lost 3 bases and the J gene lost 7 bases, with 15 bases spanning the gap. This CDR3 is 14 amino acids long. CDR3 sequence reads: CAISEPGFFGEAFF. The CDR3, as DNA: TGTGCCATCAGTGAACCAGGGTTTTTTGGTGAAGCTTTCTTT.

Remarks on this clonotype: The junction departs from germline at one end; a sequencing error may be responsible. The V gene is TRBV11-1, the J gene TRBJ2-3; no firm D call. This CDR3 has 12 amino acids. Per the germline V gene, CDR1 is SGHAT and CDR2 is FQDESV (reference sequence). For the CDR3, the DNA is TGTGTCAGCAGCCAGAGCACAAATACGCAGTATTTT. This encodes CVSSQSTNTQYF.

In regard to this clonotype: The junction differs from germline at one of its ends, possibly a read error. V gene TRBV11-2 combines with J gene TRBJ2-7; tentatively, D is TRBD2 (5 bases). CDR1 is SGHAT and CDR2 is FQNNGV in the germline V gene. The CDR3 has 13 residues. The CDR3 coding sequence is TGTGTCAGCAGCCCCCCGGGAACCTACGAGCAGTACTTC. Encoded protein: CVSSPPGTYEQYF.

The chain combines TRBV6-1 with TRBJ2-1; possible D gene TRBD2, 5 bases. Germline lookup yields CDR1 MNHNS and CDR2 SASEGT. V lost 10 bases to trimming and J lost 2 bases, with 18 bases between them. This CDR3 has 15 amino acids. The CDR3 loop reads CATREAVEPYNEQFF. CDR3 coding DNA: TGTGCCACACGAGAAGCGGTGGAGCCCTACAATGAGCAGTTCTTC.

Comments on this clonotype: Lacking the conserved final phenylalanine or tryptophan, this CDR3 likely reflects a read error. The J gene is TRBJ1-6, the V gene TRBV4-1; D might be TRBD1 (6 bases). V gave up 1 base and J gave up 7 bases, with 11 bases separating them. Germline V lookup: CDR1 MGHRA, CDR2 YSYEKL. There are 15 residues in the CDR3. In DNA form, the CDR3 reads TGCGCCAGCAGCCAAGTTCAGGGGCCGAATTCACCCCTCCACGTT. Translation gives CASSQVQGPNSPLHV.

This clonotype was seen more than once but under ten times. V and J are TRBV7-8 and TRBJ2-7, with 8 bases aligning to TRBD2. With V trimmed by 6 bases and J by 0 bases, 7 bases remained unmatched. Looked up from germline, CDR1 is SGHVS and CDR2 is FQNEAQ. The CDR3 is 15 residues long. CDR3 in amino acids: CASSPGLAASYEQYF. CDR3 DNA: TGTGCCAGCAGTCCCGGACTAGCTGCCTCCTACGAGCAGTACTTC. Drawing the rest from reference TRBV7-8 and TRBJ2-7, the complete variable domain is GAGVSQSPRYKVAKRGQDVALRCDPISGHVSLFWYQQALGQGPEFLTYFQNEAQLDKSGLPSDRFFAERPEGSVSTLKIQRTQQEDSAVYLCASSPGLAASYEQYFGPGTRLTVT.

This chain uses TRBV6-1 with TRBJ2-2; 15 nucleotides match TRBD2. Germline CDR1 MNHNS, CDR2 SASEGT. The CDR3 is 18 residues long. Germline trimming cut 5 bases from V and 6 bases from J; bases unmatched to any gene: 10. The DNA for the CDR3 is TGTGCCAGCAGTACCAAGGGACTAGCGGGAGGAGCCCCCGGGGAGCTGTTTTTT. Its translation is CASSTKGLAGGAPGELFF.

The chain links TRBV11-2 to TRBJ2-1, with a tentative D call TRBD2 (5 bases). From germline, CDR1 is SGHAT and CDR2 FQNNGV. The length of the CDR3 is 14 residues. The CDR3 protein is CVCSSEGPGNEQFF. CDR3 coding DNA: TGTGTCTGCAGTTCAGAGGGCCCTGGGAATGAGCAGTTCTTC.

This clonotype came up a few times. CDR3: CASSQEGTGVYEQYF. CDR3 nucleotide sequence: TGCGCCAGCAGCCAAGAAGGGACAGGGGTCTACGAGCAGTACTTC. The rearrangement joins TRBV4-1 to TRBJ2-7; 10 positions agree with TRBD1. V trimming: 0 bases; J trimming: 3 bases; junction bases outside the gene matches: 2. Per the germline V gene, CDR1 is MGHRA and CDR2 is YSYEKL. The CDR3 contains 15 residues.

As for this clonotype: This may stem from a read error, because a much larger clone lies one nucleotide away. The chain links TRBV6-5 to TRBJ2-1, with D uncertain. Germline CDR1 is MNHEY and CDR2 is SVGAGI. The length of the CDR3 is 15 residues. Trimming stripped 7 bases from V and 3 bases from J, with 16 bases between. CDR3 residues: CASKTASVGYNEQFF. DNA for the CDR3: TGTGCCAGCAAGACTGCCAGTGTGGGCTACAATGAGCAGTTCTTC.